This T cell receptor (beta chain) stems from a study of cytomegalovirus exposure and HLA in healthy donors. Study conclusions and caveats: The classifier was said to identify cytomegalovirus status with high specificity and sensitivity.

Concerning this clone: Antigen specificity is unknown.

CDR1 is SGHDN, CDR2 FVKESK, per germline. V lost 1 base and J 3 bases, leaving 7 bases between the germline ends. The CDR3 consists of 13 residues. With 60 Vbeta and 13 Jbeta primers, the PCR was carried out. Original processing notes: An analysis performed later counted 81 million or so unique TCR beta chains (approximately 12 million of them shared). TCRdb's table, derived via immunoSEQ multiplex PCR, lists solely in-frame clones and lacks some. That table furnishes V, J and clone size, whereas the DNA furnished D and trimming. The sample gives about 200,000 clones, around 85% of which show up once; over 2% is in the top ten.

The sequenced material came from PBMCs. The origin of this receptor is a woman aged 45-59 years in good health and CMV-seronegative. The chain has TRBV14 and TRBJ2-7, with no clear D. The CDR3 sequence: CASSQVENYEQYF. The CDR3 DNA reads TGTGCCAGCAGCCAAGTTGAGAACTACGAGCAGTACTTC.